The source of this T cell receptor (beta chain) is a study of blood T cell repertoires in COVID-19. Study at large: The analysed material was cDNA or gDNA that came from T cells, B-cell-depleted T cells, or PBMCs.

V was clipped by 6 bases and J by 7 bases, with 16 bases between them. The CDR3 is 14 amino acids. CDR1 and CDR2 (germline): KGHSH, LQKENI. Participants were aged about 18 to 89 years, lived in under 25 US areas, and enrolled virtually. The study recruited exposed participants who had met a COVID-19 case within 2 weeks before entry. This clone occurred a few times. Authors' analysis steps: The authors estimated nucleated cell counts from reference gene primer amplification. Using immunoSEQ multiplex PCR, the repertoire was profiled, and TCRdb retains in-frame clones only, with some absent. The V and J calls and the clone size are those of that table, but D and trimming were determined from the DNA. The table shows roughly 180,000 clones, with approximately 80% occurring only once.

The sample taken for sequencing was PBMCs or T cells enriched from blood (not recorded which). The gene calls are TRBV18 and TRBJ1-5, with a tentative D call TRBD1 (5 bases). This sequence was found in a man aged 60 to 69 who had been exposed to COVID-19. The CDR3 spells CASSPAGTGQPQHF. In nucleotides, the CDR3 is TGTGCCAGCTCCCCCGCGGGGACCGGCCAGCCCCAGCATTTT.